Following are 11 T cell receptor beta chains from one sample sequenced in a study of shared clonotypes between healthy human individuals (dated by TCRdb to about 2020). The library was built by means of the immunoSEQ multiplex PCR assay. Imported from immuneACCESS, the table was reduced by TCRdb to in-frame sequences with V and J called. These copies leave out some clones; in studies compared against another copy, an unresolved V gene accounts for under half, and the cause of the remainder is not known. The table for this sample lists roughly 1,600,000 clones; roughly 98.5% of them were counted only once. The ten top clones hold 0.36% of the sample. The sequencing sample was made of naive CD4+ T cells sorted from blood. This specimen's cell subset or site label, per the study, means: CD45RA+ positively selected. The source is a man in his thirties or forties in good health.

CDR3 sequence: CASSAPNRGSYEQYF. The CDR3 bases are TGTGCCAGCAGTGCCCCAAACAGGGGATCCTACGAGCAGTACTTC. The V call is TRBV2, the J call TRBJ2-7; TRBD1 matches 7 bases. Germline V gives CDR1 SNHLY, CDR2 FYNNEI. There are 15 residues in the CDR3. V shed 4 bases and J 1 base; nucleotides not matched to a gene: 7.

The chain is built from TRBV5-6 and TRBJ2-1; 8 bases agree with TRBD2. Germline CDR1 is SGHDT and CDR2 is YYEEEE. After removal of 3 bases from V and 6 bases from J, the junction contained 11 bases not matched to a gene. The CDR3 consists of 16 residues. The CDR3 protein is CASSSLGRVGGNEQFF. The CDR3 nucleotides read TGTGCCAGCAGCTCCCTCGGGAGGGTGGGCGGCAATGAGCAGTTCTTC.

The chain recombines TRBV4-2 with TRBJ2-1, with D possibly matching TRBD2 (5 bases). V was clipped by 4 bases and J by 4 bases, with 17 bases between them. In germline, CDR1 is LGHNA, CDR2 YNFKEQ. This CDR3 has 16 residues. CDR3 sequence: CASSPLSSGGYNEQFF. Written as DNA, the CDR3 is TGTGCCAGCAGCCCCCTATCGAGCGGCGGTTACAATGAGCAGTTCTTC.

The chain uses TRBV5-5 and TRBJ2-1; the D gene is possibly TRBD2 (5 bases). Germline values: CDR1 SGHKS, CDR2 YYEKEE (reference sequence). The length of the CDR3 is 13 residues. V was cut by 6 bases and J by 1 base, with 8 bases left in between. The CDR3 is CASTRESYNEQFF. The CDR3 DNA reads TGTGCCAGCACACGGGAATCCTACAATGAGCAGTTCTTC.

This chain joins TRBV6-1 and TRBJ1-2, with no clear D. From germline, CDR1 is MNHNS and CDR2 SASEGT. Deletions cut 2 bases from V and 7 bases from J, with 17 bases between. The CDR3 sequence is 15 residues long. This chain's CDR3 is CASSEWRQVGAGYTF. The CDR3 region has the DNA TGTGCCAGCAGTGAATGGCGGCAGGTGGGTGCTGGCTACACCTTC.

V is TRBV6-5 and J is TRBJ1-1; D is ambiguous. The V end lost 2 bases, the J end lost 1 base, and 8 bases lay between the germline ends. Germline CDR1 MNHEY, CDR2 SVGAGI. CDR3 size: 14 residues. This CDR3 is CASSYDPQNTEAFF. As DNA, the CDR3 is TGTGCCAGCAGTTACGATCCTCAGAACACTGAAGCTTTCTTT.

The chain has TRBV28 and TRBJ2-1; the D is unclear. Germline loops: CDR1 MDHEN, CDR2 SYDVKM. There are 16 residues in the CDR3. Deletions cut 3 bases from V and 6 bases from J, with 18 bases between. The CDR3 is CASSLLGTGPSNEQFF. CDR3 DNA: TGTGCCAGCAGTTTGCTTGGAACCGGACCCTCCAATGAGCAGTTCTTC.

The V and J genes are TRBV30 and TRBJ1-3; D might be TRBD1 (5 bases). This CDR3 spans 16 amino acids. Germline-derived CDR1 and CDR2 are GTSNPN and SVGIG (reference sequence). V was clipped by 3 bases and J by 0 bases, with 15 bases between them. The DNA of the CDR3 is TGTGCCTGGAGCAATTTCCGACAGTCCTCTGGAAACACCATATATTTT. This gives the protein CAWSNFRQSSGNTIYF.

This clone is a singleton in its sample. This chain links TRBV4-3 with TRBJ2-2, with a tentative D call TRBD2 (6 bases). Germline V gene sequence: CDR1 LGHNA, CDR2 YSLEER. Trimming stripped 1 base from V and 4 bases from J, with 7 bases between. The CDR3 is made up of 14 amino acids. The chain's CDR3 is CASSQVAATGELFF. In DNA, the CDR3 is TGCGCCAGCAGCCAAGTAGCGGCCACCGGGGAGCTGTTTTTT.

CDR3 sequence reads: CASSLGKQTQYF. The CDR3 region has the DNA TGTGCCAGCAGCCTCGGGAAACAGACCCAGTACTTC. The V gene is TRBV6-6, the J gene TRBJ2-5, with D possibly being TRBD2 (5 bases). CDR1 and CDR2 (germline): MNHNY, SVGAGI (reference sequence). CDR3 length: 12 amino acids. V shed 6 bases and J shed 6 bases, with 11 bases lying between them.

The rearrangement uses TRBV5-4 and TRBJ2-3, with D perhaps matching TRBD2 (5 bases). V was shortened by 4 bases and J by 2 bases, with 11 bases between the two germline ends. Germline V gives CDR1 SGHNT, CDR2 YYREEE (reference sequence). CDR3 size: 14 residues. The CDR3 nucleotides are TGTGCCAGCAGCACTGGACTTATCACAGATACGCAGTATTTT. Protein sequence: CASSTGLITDTQYF.